Given below is one T cell receptor (beta chain) in context. Its specificity is not known. The data originate from a study of cytomegalovirus exposure and HLA in healthy donors. Study background: Of the donors genotyped, several hundred in all, 75% to 85% fell in the Caucasian-associated ancestry cluster. Study-level findings and limits: In a later analysis, TCR beta V- and J-gene trimming showed a link to a missense DCLRE1C variant. The authors later found most CMV-associated TCR beta chains appeared HLA-restricted.

The PCR employed 60 Vbeta primers together with 13 Jbeta primers. As processed by the authors: Later analysis identified approximately 88 million unique TCR beta chains, some 10 million shared. TCRdb's table, derived via immunoSEQ multiplex PCR, lists solely in-frame clones and lacks some. The DNA was the basis for D and trimming; V, J and clone size are from that table. Among 55,000 or so clones listed, around 72% were seen once. With 4 bases clipped from V and 4 bases from J, the junction kept 0 bases outside the gene matches. Germline-derived CDR1 and CDR2 are MGHRA and YSYEKL. The CDR3 runs 12 residues.

The source of this sequence is a man between 18 and 35 years old in good health and CMV-seronegative. The sequenced sample was PBMCs. The rearrangement joins TRBV4-1 to TRBJ1-2; TRBD1 agrees at 7 bases. The CDR3 region has the DNA TGCGCCAGCAGCCGGACAGGCTATGGCTACACCTTC. Encoded protein: CASSRTGYGYTF.